The 8 T cell receptor beta chains below all came from one sample that was sequenced in a study of HIV-infected patients and healthy controls. The repertoire came from unfractionated whole blood and reflected all unsorted peripheral T cells. Alpha and beta constant-region primers primed reverse transcription of 400 to 500 ng RNA. Alpha and beta chain libraries were made separately by chain-specific third strand synthesis with multiplexing indices. A single record per CDR3 protein comes from TCRdb applying MiXCR to the 5' RACE reads. The top ten hold 5.8% of the sample, which has roughly 10,000 distinct CDR3 sequences, approximately 8% seen once. The sequenced sample consisted of blood. Every receptor here comes from an adult in good health.

By sample fraction, this clonotype is medium-sized. V gene TRBV7-2 combines with J gene TRBJ2-3; D gene unclear. In germline, CDR1 is SGHTA, CDR2 FQGNSA. This CDR3 spans 12 amino acids. Trimming cost V 5 bases and J 6 bases, with 9 bases left between them. The CDR3 sequence: CASSQLRDTQYF. The CDR3 DNA sequence: TGTGCCAGCAGCCAGCTCAGGGATACGCAGTATTTT.

This clonotype was recorded many times. The chain joins TRBV13 to TRBJ2-1; D call uncertain. There are 13 residues in the CDR3. With 4 bases removed from V and 9 bases from J, the gap between germline ends came to 13 bases. The V gene's germline CDR1 is PRHDT and CDR2 FYEKMQ (reference sequence). In nucleotides, the CDR3 is TGTGCCAGCAGCTGGGCACCTCAGAGTGAGCAGTTCTTC. Translated: CASSWAPQSEQFF. Together with reference TRBV13 and TRBJ2-1, the CDR3 gives the full variable domain: AAGVIQSPRHLIKEKRETATLKCYPIPRHDTVYWYQQGPGQDPQFLISFYEKMQSDKGSIPDRFSAQQFSDYHSELNMSSLELGDSALYFCASSWAPQSEQFFGPGTRLTVL.

The chain combines TRBV29-1 with TRBJ2-3; the D gene is possibly TRBD2 (5 bases). Trimming took 5 bases from V and 4 from J, leaving 10 bases between them. The length of the CDR3 is 12 residues. Looked up from germline, CDR1 is SQVTM and CDR2 is ANQGSEA. CDR3 amino acids: CSVRHGADTQYF. CDR3 nucleotides: TGCAGCGTTCGACACGGGGCAGATACGCAGTATTTT.

V and J are TRBV7-9 and TRBJ2-3; D gene ambiguous. CDR1 is SEHNR and CDR2 is FQNEAQ in the germline V gene (reference sequence). V was pared by 5 bases and J by 5 bases, with 11 bases between. This CDR3 is built from 13 residues. This CDR3 reads CASSRPGVDTQYF. The DNA for the CDR3 is TGTGCCAGCAGCCGTCCTGGGGTAGATACGCAGTATTTT.

This chain joins TRBV5-4 and TRBJ1-3; D gene ambiguous. V gave up 0 bases and J gave up 0 bases, with 7 bases separating them. Germline CDR1 and CDR2: SGHNT and YYREEE (reference sequence). This CDR3 region has 15 residues. CDR3 protein: CASSLDGFSGNTIYF. The CDR3 DNA follows: TGTGCCAGCAGCTTGGACGGGTTCTCTGGAAACACCATATATTTT.

This chain joins TRBV2 and TRBJ2-1, with D possibly matching TRBD2 (7 bases). Trimming cost V 7 bases and J 5 bases, with 27 bases left between them. This CDR3 is 18 amino acids long. Germline CDR1 and CDR2: SNHLY and FYNNEI. DNA of the CDR3: TGTGCCAGCAAAAGTGTGCGAGGGGGGGGCCGATTCGACAATGAGCAGTTCTTC. It translates to CASKSVRGGGRFDNEQFF.

By share, this clonotype counts as medium-sized (0.01 to 0.1%). This sequence joins TRBV12-3 or TRBV12-4 and TRBJ2-7, with 9 nucleotides matching TRBD1. The CDR3 runs to 11 residues. V trimming: 9 bases; J trimming: 7 bases; junction bases outside the gene matches: 4. The CDR3: CASTGGLEQYF. The CDR3 DNA sequence: TGTGCCAGTACAGGGGGCTTAGAGCAGTACTTC.

This clonotype has ten or more counts. The chain recombines TRBV7-8 with TRBJ2-2; 11 positions match TRBD2. The CDR3 is made up of 17 amino acids. V lost 2 bases to trimming and J lost 6 bases; unmatched junction nucleotides: 8. Germline assignment: CDR1 SGHVS and CDR2 FQNEAQ. CDR3 sequence reads: CASSLLAGGYPPGELFF. Written as DNA, the CDR3 is TGTGCCAGCAGCTTACTAGCGGGGGGATACCCACCCGGGGAGCTGTTTTTT.